The subject of this entry is one T cell receptor (beta chain). Its antigen remains undetermined. Within one base of it there is no much larger clone, and no base qualities were kept. The data originate from a study of early T cells in non-severe SARS-CoV-2 infection (dated by TCRdb to 2020 to 2023). Study-level background: TCR sequencing used bulk RNA from unsorted whole blood, so alpha and beta chains could not be paired. Here is what the overall study found, with its caveats: VDJdb matching was skewed toward anti-spike CD8 responses and likely underestimated virus-specific expansions, missing private and CD4 specificities.

This was a case-control study nested in a cohort of healthcare workers in London, UK, who had nasopharyngeal swab PCR tests and blood samples taken every week. Healthcare workers were recruited between 23 and 31 March 2020, during the week of the UK lockdown, and were followed weekly for up to about 15 weeks. Reading from cysteine to phenylalanine, the CDR3 counts 14 amino acids. The kept DNA is CDR3 alone, 42 bases in frame from the first base. After removal of 2 bases from V and 6 bases from J, the junction retains 7 bases not matched to a gene. The CDR1 and CDR2 encoded by the germline V gene are SQVTM and ANQGSEA. The method behind the library was 5' RACE. The data were produced on a NextSeq 500. The TCR library protocol attached unique molecular identifiers to individual cDNA molecules to correct for sequencing error and PCR bias. TCR alpha and beta chains were both sequenced, and the abundances of alpha and beta sequences in each sample were closely correlated with each other. The source study handled its data this way. V gene, J gene and CDR3 annotation of TCR sequences was performed with Decombinator V4. TCRs were defined as expanded if a significant change between any two time points was detected under a Poisson model with p below 0.0001. TCR abundances were normalised to the total number of TCRs sequenced per sample and were expressed as counts per million. MAIT TCRs were defined by TRAV1-2 paired with TRAJ12, TRAJ20 or TRAJ33, and iNKT TCRs by TRAV10 paired with TRAJ18. VDJdb, accessed 1 November 2021, was searched for CMV, EBV and SARS-CoV-2 annotated TCRs, excluding TCRs annotated for multiple antigens. TCRdb took the public reads, trimmed them with fastp at Q25, ran MiXCR for clone calling and kept in-frame beta chains. Rows with a matching CDR3 protein are joined into one entry that keeps the most common DNA and genes. The V and J calls were determined by TCRdb, not by the authors. Across this sample there are around 58,000 distinct CDR3 sequences, with around 14% seen only once. Jointly, the top ten make up roughly 10% of the sample.

The clonotype was recovered from an adult who was a healthcare worker with PCR-confirmed SARS-CoV-2 infection or an uninfected control (not recorded which). The material sequenced was whole blood, taken at baseline. The rearrangement combines TRBV29-1 with TRBJ2-1, with 7 bases matching TRBD1. Here the CDR3 is given as CSVEKTGSGNEQFF. The nucleotide sequence is given as TGCAGCGTTGAAAAGACAGGGTCAGGCAATGAGCAGTTCTTC.